One sample yielded the 31 T cell receptor beta chains listed below, sequenced in a study of blood T cell repertoires in COVID-19. Here immunoSEQ multiplex PCR was the method, and the copy in TCRdb shows in-frame clones only, minus some. The table records 300,000 to 400,000 clones, over 75% of them present only once. The sequenced sample was PBMCs or T cells enriched from blood (not recorded which). The receptors shown here come from a young man who had recovered from COVID-19.

This clone came up a few times. CDR3 amino acids: CASSSRDRGLDGYTF. The CDR3 nucleotides read TGCGCCAGCAGCTCCCGGGACAGGGGCCTAGATGGCTACACCTTC. The chain joins TRBV5-1 to TRBJ1-2; 10 nucleotides line up with TRBD1. The V segment lost 3 bases and the J segment 6 bases; nucleotides outside the gene matches: 8. The CDR3 covers 15 residues. The germline V gene encodes CDR1 SGHRS and CDR2 YFSETQ.

This chain links TRBV21-1 with TRBJ2-3; TRBD1, the table's D call, was not compared with the DNA. TRBV21-1 is described as a pseudogene. The CDR3 is made up of 14 amino acids. The CDR3 nucleotides are TGTGCCACCTGCCGACAGGCAGACACAGATACGCAGTATTTT. It specifies CATCRQADTDTQYF.

This rearrangement joins TRBV5-1 to TRBJ2-4; no clear D. The CDR3 length is 16 residues. The germline V gene has CDR1 SGHRS and CDR2 YFSETQ. Trimming took 1 base from V and 0 from J, leaving 11 bases between them. The CDR3 coding sequence is TGCGCCAGCAGCTTGTCGACAATTTTAGCCAAAAACATTCAGTACTTC. This codes for CASSLSTILAKNIQYF.

The chain couples TRBV28 to TRBJ2-7, with 13 positions matching TRBD2. V dropped 4 bases and J dropped 3; count of bases not matched to a gene: 3. From germline, CDR1 is MDHEN and CDR2 SYDVKM. This CDR3 is 15 amino acids long. CDR3 sequence: CASSSTSGGIYEQYF. The CDR3 DNA is TGTGCCAGCAGTTCGACTAGCGGGGGGATCTACGAGCAGTACTTC.

The J gene is TRBJ1-4, the V gene TRBV5-1; a weak D match, TRBD1 (6 bases). Trimming left V 0 bases short and J 6 bases short, with 18 bases between. The CDR3 covers 17 residues. In germline, CDR1 is SGHRS, CDR2 YFSETQ. The CDR3 DNA sequence: TGCGCCAGCAGCTTGGAAGGTCCCGGACAGACCCATGAAAAACTGTTTTTT. It codes for CASSLEGPGQTHEKLFF.

The chain employs TRBV2 and TRBJ2-3; a possible D gene is TRBD2 (6 bases). There are 14 residues in the CDR3. Trimming took off 3 bases at V and 4 bases at J, with 11 bases between the two ends. Germline V gene sequence: CDR1 SNHLY, CDR2 FYNNEI. The CDR3 nucleotides are TGTGCCAGCAGTGACCCTGGAGGGCCAGATACGCAGTATTTT. Its protein is CASSDPGGPDTQYF.

CDR3 loop: CASSSAVTDTQYF. The CDR3 nucleotides are TGTGCCAGCAGCTCCGCGGTCACAGATACGCAGTATTTT. The chain couples TRBV11-2 to TRBJ2-3; the D is unclear. The CDR3 is made up of 13 amino acids. Germline lookup yields CDR1 SGHAT and CDR2 FQNNGV. Trimming took 4 bases from V and 2 from J, leaving 7 bases between them.

This clone has a single count. The chain is built from TRBV2 and TRBJ1-6; 12 positions match TRBD1. The CDR3 has 17 amino acids. The J segment lost 5 bases and the V segment lost 11 bases, leaving 13 bases of the junction unmatched. Germline V CDR1 and CDR2: SNHLY, FYNNEI. The CDR3 reads CARKTGTGGVHNSPLHF. The CDR3 DNA reads TGTGCCCGAAAGACCGGGACAGGGGGCGTTCATAATTCACCCCTCCACTTT. Full variable domain (remainder filled in from reference TRBV2 and TRBJ1-6): EPEVTQTPSHQVTQMGQEVILRCVPISNHLYFYWYRQILGQKVEFLVSFYNNEISEKSEIFDDQFSVERPDGSNFTLKIRSTKLEDSAMYFCARKTGTGGVHNSPLHFGNGTRLTVT.

This sequence joins TRBV6-6 and TRBJ2-3; D might be TRBD2 (5 bases). The germline V gene encodes CDR1 MNHNY and CDR2 SVGAGI (reference sequence). The CDR3 length is 15 residues. Trimming took 1 base from V and 5 from J, leaving 13 bases between them. CDR3 in DNA: TGTGCCAGCAGTTACTTACACCTACGGGGAGATACGCAGTATTTT. Its protein product is CASSYLHLRGDTQYF.

The rearrangement joins TRBV19 to TRBJ2-5; weak D call: TRBD2 (6 bases). The V and J ends lost 4 bases and 6 bases respectively, with 18 bases between them. The germline CDR1 and CDR2 sequences are LNHDA and SQIVND (reference sequence). The CDR3 totals 15 residues. The CDR3 nucleotides are TGTGCCAGTAGTACCGGGACCGGAGGGACGCAGACCCAGTACTTC. As protein: CASSTGTGGTQTQYF.

The chain is built from TRBV6-6 and TRBJ1-6; the D is unclear. CDR1 MNHNY and CDR2 SVGAGI come from the germline V gene (reference sequence). V was clipped by 1 base and J by 5 bases, with 6 bases between them. The CDR3 loop spans 14 amino acids. The CDR3 region has the DNA TGTGCCAGCAGTTACTTAACAGATAATTCACCCCTCCACTTT. This codes for CASSYLTDNSPLHF.

This chain uses TRBV28 with TRBJ2-4, with 7 bases identical to TRBD1. The CDR3 runs 14 residues. Losses at the gene ends were 5 bases for V and 5 bases for J; bases not matched to a gene: 6. CDR1 MDHEN and CDR2 SYDVKM come from the germline V gene. CDR3: CASSPGTAQNIQYF. For the CDR3, the DNA is TGTGCCAGCAGTCCTGGGACAGCTCAAAACATTCAGTACTTC.

The chain employs TRBV2 and TRBJ1-5; tentatively, D is TRBD1 (5 bases). The germline gives CDR1 SNHLY, CDR2 FYNNEI. V was trimmed by 0 bases and J by 2 bases, leaving 5 bases between them. The CDR3 consists of 14 residues. The CDR3 DNA follows: TGTGCCAGCAGTGAAGCACAGGGCAATCAGCCCCAGCATTTT. This sequence encodes CASSEAQGNQPQHF.

The genes are TRBV4-2 and TRBJ1-4, with D tentatively TRBD1 (6 bases). V was cut by 0 bases and J by 10 bases, with 15 bases left in between. In germline, CDR1 is LGHNA, CDR2 YNFKEQ. This CDR3 comprises 15 residues. CDR3 DNA: TGTGCCAGCAGCCAAGAGACAGGCAGCGTGGGAAAACTGTTTTTT. Protein: CASSQETGSVGKLFF.

J is TRBJ1-5 and V is TRBV5-1, with TRBD1 identical over 7 bases. Germline loops: CDR1 SGHRS, CDR2 YFSETQ. The length of the CDR3 is 14 residues. The trim removed 4 bases at V and 5 bases at J, leaving 6 bases unmatched. The CDR3 DNA follows: TGCGCCAGCAGCCTGCAGGGGGTCCATCAGCCCCAGCATTTT. It specifies CASSLQGVHQPQHF.

CDR3 DNA sequence: TGCGCCAGCAGCATAGGGACAAAGGCAACTAATGAAAAACTGTTTTTT. As protein: CASSIGTKATNEKLFF. This chain connects TRBV5-1 to TRBJ1-4; tentatively, D is TRBD1 (6 bases). Germline V lookup: CDR1 SGHRS, CDR2 YFSETQ. The CDR3 has 16 amino acids. The V and J ends lost 4 bases and 0 bases respectively, with 13 bases between them. The full variable domain, completed using reference TRBV5-1 and TRBJ1-4, is KAGVTQTPRYLIKTRGQQVTLSCSPISGHRSVSWYQQTPGQGLQFLFEYFSETQRNKGNFPGRFSGRQFSNSRSEMNVSTLELGDSALYLCASSIGTKATNEKLFFGSGTQLSVL.

The chain joins TRBV18 to TRBJ2-3; 9 positions agree with TRBD2. Germline CDR1 and CDR2: KGHSH and LQKENI. This CDR3 is 14 amino acids long. The junction had 8 bases not matched to a gene; V was cut back by 3 bases and J by 10 bases. Here the CDR3 reads CASSPSASGESQYF. CDR3 bases: TGTGCCAGCTCACCTTCGGCTAGCGGGGAATCGCAGTATTTT.

The rearrangement joins TRBV28 to TRBJ2-7; the match to TRBD1 covers 11 bases. Per germline, CDR1 MDHEN and CDR2 SYDVKM. V lost 5 bases and J lost 4; bases outside the gene matches: 10. This CDR3 has 16 residues. This chain's CDR3 is CASSRAGTGGVYEQYF. The CDR3 nucleotides read TGTGCCAGCAGTAGAGCCGGGACAGGGGGGGTGTACGAGCAGTACTTC.

The chain recombines TRBV5-1 with TRBJ1-1; D uncertain. This CDR3 region has 14 residues. Trimming took off 3 bases at V and 0 bases at J, with 9 bases between the two ends. The V gene's germline CDR1 is SGHRS and CDR2 YFSETQ. CDR3 amino acids: CASSSRRVNTEAFF. Here the CDR3 DNA reads TGCGCCAGCAGCTCACGGAGGGTGAACACTGAAGCTTTCTTT.

The chain joins TRBV7-7 to TRBJ1-1, with unresolved D. Trimming removed 1 base from V and 4 bases from J, with 7 bases in between. Germline lookup yields CDR1 SSHAT and CDR2 FNYEAQ (reference sequence). The CDR3 has 13 residues. The CDR3 spells CASSLESGTEAFF. CDR3 bases: TGTGCCAGCAGCTTAGAGTCGGGCACTGAAGCTTTCTTT.

This chain uses TRBV5-8 with TRBJ1-1, with D unclear. CDR3 length: 12 residues. Germline CDR1 and CDR2: SGHTS and YDEGEE. The ends were cut back, 1 base at V and 6 bases at J, with 7 bases in the middle. Here the CDR3 DNA reads TGTGCCAGCAGCTTGTGGAGCGCTGAAGCTTTCTTT. This sequence encodes CASSLWSAEAFF.

V gene TRBV6-5 combines with J gene TRBJ2-1; the match to TRBD2 covers 13 bases. Germline values: CDR1 MNHEY, CDR2 SVGAGI. With 4 bases clipped from V and 9 bases from J, the junction kept 6 bases outside the gene matches. This CDR3 region has 15 residues. CDR3 DNA: TGTGCCAGCAGTTCATCGGGGACTAGCGGGGTTGAGCAGTTCTTC. It codes for CASSSSGTSGVEQFF.

The chain is built from TRBV9 and TRBJ1-1; no clear D gene. The germline gives CDR1 SGDLS, CDR2 YYNGEE. The CDR3 consists of 13 residues. V was cut by 0 bases and J by 5 bases, with 8 bases left in between. The CDR3 DNA reads as TGTGCCAGCAGCGTAGAAGGGAGGACTGAAGCTTTCTTT. Translated, it gives CASSVEGRTEAFF.

The rearrangement uses TRBV5-4 and TRBJ1-6; 8 nucleotides line up with TRBD1. CDR1 is SGHNT and CDR2 is YYREEE in the germline V gene (reference sequence). The CDR3 covers 16 residues. Trimming took 4 bases from V and 2 from J; bases not matched to a gene: 5. CDR3 DNA sequence: TGTGCCAGCAGCCCGGACAGGGTTACCTATAATTCACCCCTCCACTTT. As protein: CASSPDRVTYNSPLHF. Supplemented by reference TRBV5-4 and TRBJ1-6, the full variable domain reads ETGVTQSPTHLIKTRGQQVTLRCSSQSGHNTVSWYQQALGQGPQFIFQYYREEENGRGNFPPRFSGLQFPNYSSELNVNALELDDSALYLCASSPDRVTYNSPLHFGNGTRLTVT.

This clone was detected once. The chain combines TRBV7-9 with TRBJ1-5; TRBD1 matches at 7 bases. CDR3 length equals 15 residues. V gave up 5 bases and J gave up 4 bases; unmatched junction bases: 8. The V gene's germline CDR1 is SEHNR and CDR2 FQNEAQ (reference sequence). The CDR3 protein is CASSPTGTANQPQHF. The CDR3 coding sequence is TGTGCCAGCAGCCCCACAGGGACAGCTAATCAGCCCCAGCATTTT.

The rearrangement joins TRBV7-2 to TRBJ1-2; 7 bases are shared with TRBD1. In germline, CDR1 is SGHTA, CDR2 FQGNSA. The CDR3 is 14 residues long. The junction had 5 bases not matched to a gene; V was cut back by 5 bases and J by 2 bases. CDR3 DNA sequence: TGTGCCAGCAGCCCACAACAGGGGAACTATGGCTACACCTTC. Translation: CASSPQQGNYGYTF.

The V gene is TRBV7-9, the J gene TRBJ1-1, with D possibly TRBD1 on 5 matching bases. Trimming pared 1 base from V and 5 bases from J, leaving 14 bases between. The CDR3 contains 15 residues. The germline CDR1 and CDR2 sequences are SEHNR and FQNEAQ (reference sequence). The CDR3 protein is CASSLVYGQLTEAFF. CDR3 sequence (DNA): TGTGCCAGCAGCTTAGTTTACGGACAACTAACTGAAGCTTTCTTT.

The genes are TRBV27 and TRBJ2-7, with D perhaps matching TRBD1 (6 bases). V lost 3 bases to trimming and J lost 2 bases, with 8 bases between them. The length of the CDR3 is 13 residues. Germline CDR1 is MNHEY and CDR2 is SMNVEV (reference sequence). CDR3 amino acids: CASSFQGPYEQYF. The CDR3 bases are TGTGCCAGCAGTTTTCAGGGGCCCTACGAGCAGTACTTC.

The rearrangement joins TRBV14 to TRBJ1-5; TRBD1 matches 7 bases. The CDR3 loop spans 13 amino acids. The V and J ends lost 2 bases and 15 bases, in that order; junction bases with no gene match: 10. Germline loops: CDR1 SGHDN, CDR2 FVKESK. CDR3 nucleotide sequence: TGTGCCAGCAGCCAATATTTACAGGGGCCCACGCATTTT. This encodes CASSQYLQGPTHF.

The rearrangement uses TRBV5-6 and TRBJ2-7, with TRBD2 identical over 10 bases. V shed 4 bases, J shed 7 bases, and the junction held 8 bases outside the gene matches. This CDR3 has 14 amino acids. Germline loops: CDR1 SGHDT, CDR2 YYEEEE. The CDR3 DNA reads as TGTGCCAGCAGCGACGGACTAGCGGTAAATGAGCAGTACTTC. As protein: CASSDGLAVNEQYF.

The CDR3 spells CASSQVGSNQPQHF. CDR3 coding DNA: TGCGCCAGCAGCCAAGTTGGCAGCAATCAGCCCCAGCATTTT. The chain joins TRBV4-1 to TRBJ1-5; unclear D gene. The CDR3 contains 14 residues. The germline V gene has CDR1 MGHRA and CDR2 YSYEKL. The V end lost 1 base, the J end lost 1 base, and 5 bases lay between the germline ends.